This TCR beta chain was recorded in a study of blood T cells in healthy people across ages. Russia was home to the donors, healthy Caucasian individuals aged roughly 6 to 95. This clonotype has only a few counts. As yet, its antigen is unknown. Alongside a J-beta primer mix, a sample-barcoded 5' primer served in a second PCR lasting about 7 to 11 cycles. A template-switch adaptor that had 12 random nucleotides put a tag on each cDNA molecule. TCRdb processed the 5' RACE reads anew with MiXCR; each CDR3 protein has one entry. The data hold some 1.5 million distinct CDR3 sequences, with approximately 28% observed a single time. From germline, CDR1 is LGHDT and CDR2 YNNKEL (reference sequence). This CDR3 spans 14 amino acids. Trimming stripped 2 bases from V and 0 bases from J, with 5 bases between. Findings of the study overall: The long-lived group displayed more naive CD4+ cells, plus higher diversity, than the aged donors did. Older age coincided with a roughly linear decline in TCR beta diversity per million T cells.

The receptor was isolated from a woman aged 25 to 39 in good health. Sequencing used blood. This sequence joins TRBV3-1 and TRBJ1-5; D uncertain. The DNA of the CDR3 is TGTGCCAGCAGCCAACAGATTAGCAATCAGCCCCAGCATTTT. Translating it yields CASSQQISNQPQHF. Together with reference TRBV3-1 and TRBJ1-5, the CDR3 gives the full variable domain: DTAVSQTPKYLVTQMGNDKSIKCEQNLGHDTMYWYKQDSKKFLKIMFSYNNKELIINETVPNRFSPKSPDKAHLNLHINSLELGDSAVYFCASSQQISNQPQHFGDGTRLSIL.